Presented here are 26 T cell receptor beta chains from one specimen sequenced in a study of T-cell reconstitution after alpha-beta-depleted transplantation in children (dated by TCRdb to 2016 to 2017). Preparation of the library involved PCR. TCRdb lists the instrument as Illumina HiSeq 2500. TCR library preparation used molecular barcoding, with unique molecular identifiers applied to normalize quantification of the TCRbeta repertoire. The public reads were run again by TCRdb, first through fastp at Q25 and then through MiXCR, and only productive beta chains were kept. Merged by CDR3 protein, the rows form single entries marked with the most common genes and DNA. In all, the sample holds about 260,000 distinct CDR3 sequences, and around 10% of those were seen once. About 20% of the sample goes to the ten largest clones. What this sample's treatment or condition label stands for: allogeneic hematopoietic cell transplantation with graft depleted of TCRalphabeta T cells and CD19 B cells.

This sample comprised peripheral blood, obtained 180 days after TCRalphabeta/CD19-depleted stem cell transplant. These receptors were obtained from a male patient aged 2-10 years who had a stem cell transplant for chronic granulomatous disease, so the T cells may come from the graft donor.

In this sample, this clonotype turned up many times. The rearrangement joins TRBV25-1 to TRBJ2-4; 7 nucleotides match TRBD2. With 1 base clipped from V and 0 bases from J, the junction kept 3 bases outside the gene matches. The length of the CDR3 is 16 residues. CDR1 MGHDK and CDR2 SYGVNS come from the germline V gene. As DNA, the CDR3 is TGTGCCAGCAGTGAATTGGGGACTAAAGCCAAAAACATTCAGTACTTC. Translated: CASSELGTKAKNIQYF.

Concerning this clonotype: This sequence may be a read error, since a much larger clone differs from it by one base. CDR3 sequence (DNA): TGTGCCAGCAGATCGGGACAGGGTTCGGTCGGGGAGCTGTTTTTT. Residues: CASRSGQGSVGELFF. This sequence joins TRBV12-3 or TRBV12-4 and TRBJ2-2, with 9 positions matching TRBD1. V dropped 6 bases and J dropped 7; count of bases not matched to a gene: 9. This CDR3 is 15 amino acids long.

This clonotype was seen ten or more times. The CDR3 DNA follows: TGCGCCAGCAGCTTGGGGGGGACAGGGGCCTACGAGCAGTACTTC. This encodes CASSLGGTGAYEQYF. The chain uses TRBV5-1 and TRBJ2-7, with TRBD1 matching over 10 bases. V shed 0 bases and J 2 bases; nucleotides not matched to a gene: 2. The CDR3 is made up of 15 amino acids. Germline V gene lookup returns CDR1 SGHRS and CDR2 YFSETQ.

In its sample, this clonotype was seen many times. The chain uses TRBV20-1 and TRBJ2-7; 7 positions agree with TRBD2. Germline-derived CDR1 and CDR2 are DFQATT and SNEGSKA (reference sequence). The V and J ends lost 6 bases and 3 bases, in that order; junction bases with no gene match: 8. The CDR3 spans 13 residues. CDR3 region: CSAGREGIYEQYF. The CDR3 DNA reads TGCAGTGCGGGGAGGGAGGGGATCTACGAGCAGTACTTC.

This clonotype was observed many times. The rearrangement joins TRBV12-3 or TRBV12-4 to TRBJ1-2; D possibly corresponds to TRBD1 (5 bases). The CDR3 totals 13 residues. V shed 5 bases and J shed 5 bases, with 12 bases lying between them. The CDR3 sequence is CASSHGHLYGYTF. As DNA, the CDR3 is TGTGCCAGCAGTCACGGACACTTATATGGCTACACCTTC.

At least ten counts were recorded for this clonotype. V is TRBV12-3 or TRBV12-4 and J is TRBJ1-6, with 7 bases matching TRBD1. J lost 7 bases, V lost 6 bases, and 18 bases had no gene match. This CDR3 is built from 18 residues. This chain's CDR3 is CASSRQNSQTGTNSPLHF. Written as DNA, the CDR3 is TGTGCCAGCAGCCGTCAAAACTCGCAGACAGGGACGAATTCACCCCTCCACTTT.

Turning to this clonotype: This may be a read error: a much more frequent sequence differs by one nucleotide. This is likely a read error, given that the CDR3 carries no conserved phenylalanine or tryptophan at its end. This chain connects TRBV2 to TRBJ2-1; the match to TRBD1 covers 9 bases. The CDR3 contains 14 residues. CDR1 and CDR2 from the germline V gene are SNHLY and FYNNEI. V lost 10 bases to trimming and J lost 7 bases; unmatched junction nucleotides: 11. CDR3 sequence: CATLLGQGVNEQFS. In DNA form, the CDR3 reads TGTGCCACCCTCCTGGGACAGGGAGTAAATGAGCAGTTCTCC.

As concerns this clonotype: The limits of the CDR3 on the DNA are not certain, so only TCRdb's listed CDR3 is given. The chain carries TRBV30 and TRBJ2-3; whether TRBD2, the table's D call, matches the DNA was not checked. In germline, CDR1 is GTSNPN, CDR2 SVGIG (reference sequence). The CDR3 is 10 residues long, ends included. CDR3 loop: CAWASGSWYF.

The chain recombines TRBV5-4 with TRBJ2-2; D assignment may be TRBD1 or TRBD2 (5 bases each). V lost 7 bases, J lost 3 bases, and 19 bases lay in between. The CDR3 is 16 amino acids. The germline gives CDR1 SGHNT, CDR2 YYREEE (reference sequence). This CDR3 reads CASGGQTVRDTGELFF. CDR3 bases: TGTGCCAGCGGGGGTCAAACCGTACGGGACACCGGGGAGCTGTTTTTT.

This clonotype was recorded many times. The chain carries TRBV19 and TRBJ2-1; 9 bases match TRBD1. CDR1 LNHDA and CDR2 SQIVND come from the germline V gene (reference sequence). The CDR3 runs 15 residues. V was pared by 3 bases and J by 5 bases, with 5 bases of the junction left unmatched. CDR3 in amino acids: CASSIDRGKNNEQFF. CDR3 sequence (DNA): TGTGCCAGTAGTATCGACAGGGGGAAAAACAATGAGCAGTTCTTC.

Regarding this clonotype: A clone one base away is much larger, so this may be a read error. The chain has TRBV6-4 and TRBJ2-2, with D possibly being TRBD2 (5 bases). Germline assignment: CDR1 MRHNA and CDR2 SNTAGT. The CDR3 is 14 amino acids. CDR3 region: CASSDYSYSGEPFF. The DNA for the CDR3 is TGTGCCAGCAGTGACTACAGTTATTCCGGGGAGCCGTTTTTT.

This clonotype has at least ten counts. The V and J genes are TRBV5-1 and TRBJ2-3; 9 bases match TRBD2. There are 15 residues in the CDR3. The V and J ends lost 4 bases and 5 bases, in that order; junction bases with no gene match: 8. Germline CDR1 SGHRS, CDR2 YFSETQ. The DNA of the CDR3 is TGCGCCAGCAGCCAATTAGCGGGAGTAAAAGATACGCAGTATTTT. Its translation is CASSQLAGVKDTQYF.

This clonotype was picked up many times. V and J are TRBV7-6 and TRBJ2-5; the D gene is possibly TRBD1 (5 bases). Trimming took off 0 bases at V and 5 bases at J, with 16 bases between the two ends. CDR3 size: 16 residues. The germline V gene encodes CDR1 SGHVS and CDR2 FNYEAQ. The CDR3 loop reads CASSLAVSSGLETQYF. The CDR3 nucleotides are TGTGCCAGCAGCTTAGCTGTGTCCTCAGGGCTGGAGACCCAGTACTTC. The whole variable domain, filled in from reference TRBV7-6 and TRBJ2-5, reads GAGVSQSPRYKVTKRGQDVALRCDPISGHVSLYWYRQALGQGPEFLTYFNYEAQQDKSGLPNDRFSAERPEGSISTLTIQRTEQRDSAMYRCASSLAVSSGLETQYFGPGTRLLVL.

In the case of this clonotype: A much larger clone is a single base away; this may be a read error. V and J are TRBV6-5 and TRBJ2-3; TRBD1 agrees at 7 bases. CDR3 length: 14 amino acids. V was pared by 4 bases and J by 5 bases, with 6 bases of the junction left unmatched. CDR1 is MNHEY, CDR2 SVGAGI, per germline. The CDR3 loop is CASSFRDSEDTQYF. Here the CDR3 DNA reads TGTGCCAGCAGTTTCCGGGACAGCGAAGATACGCAGTATTTT.

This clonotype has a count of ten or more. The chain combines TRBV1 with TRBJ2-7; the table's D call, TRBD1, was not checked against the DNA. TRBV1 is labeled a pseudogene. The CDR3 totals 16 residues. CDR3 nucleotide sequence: TGCACCAGCAGCCAAGAGCGGGGACAGGGGAACTACGAGCAGTACTTC. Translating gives CTSSQERGQGNYEQYF.

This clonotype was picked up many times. Here the CDR3 reads CASSLASGTPAKNIQYF. The CDR3 DNA reads TGCGCCAGCAGCTTGGCTTCAGGTACACCAGCCAAAAACATTCAGTACTTC. The chain couples TRBV5-1 to TRBJ2-4; no firm D call. Trimming left V 0 bases short and J 0 bases short, with 13 bases between. CDR1 and CDR2 (germline): SGHRS, YFSETQ. The CDR3 has 17 amino acids. Complete variable domain (other parts from reference TRBV5-1 and TRBJ2-4): KAGVTQTPRYLIKTRGQQVTLSCSPISGHRSVSWYQQTPGQGLQFLFEYFSETQRNKGNFPGRFSGRQFSNSRSEMNVSTLELGDSALYLCASSLASGTPAKNIQYFGAGTRLSVL.

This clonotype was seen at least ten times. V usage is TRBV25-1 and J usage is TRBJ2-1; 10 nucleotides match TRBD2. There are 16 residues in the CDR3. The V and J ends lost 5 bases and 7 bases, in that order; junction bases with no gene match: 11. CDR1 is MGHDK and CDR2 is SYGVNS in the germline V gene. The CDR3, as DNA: TGTGCCAGCAGTATCCTAAGCGGGAGGGCGAGTAATGAGCAGTTCTTC. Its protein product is CASSILSGRASNEQFF. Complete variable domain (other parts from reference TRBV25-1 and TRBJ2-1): EADIYQTPRYLVIGTGKKITLECSQTMGHDKMYWYQQDPGMELHLIHYSYGVNSTEKGDLSSESTVSRIRTEHFPLTLESARPSHTSQYLCASSILSGRASNEQFFGPGTRLTVL.

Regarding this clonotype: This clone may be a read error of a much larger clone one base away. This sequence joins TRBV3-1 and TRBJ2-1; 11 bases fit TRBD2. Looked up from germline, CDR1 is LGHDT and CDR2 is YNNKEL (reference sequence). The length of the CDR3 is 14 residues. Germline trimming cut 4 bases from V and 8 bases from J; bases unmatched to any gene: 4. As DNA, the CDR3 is TGTGCCAGCAGCCTAGCGGGAGGGTCCGATGAGCAGTTCTTC. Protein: CASSLAGGSDEQFF.

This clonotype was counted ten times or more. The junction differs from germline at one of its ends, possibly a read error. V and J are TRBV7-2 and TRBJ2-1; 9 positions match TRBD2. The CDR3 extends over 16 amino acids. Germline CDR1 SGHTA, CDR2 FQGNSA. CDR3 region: CASSVAGAPVYNEQFF. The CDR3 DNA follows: TGTGCCAGCAGCGTAGCGGGGGCGCCCGTCTACAATGAGCAGTTCTTC.

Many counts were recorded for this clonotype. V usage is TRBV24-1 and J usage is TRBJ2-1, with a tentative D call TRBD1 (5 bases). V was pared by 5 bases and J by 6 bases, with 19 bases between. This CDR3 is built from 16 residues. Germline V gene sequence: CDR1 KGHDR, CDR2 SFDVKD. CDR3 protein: CATSGSGLVDGNEQFF. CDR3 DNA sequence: TGTGCCACCAGTGGTTCAGGGCTCGTAGATGGCAATGAGCAGTTCTTC.

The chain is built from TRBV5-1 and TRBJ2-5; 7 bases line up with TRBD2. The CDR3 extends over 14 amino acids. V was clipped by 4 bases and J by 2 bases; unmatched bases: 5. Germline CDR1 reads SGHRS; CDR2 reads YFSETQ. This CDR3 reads CASSPGLEQETQYF. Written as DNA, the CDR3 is TGCGCCAGCAGCCCCGGACTAGAACAAGAGACCCAGTACTTC. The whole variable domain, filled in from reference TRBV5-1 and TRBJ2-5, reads KAGVTQTPRYLIKTRGQQVTLSCSPISGHRSVSWYQQTPGQGLQFLFEYFSETQRNKGNFPGRFSGRQFSNSRSEMNVSTLELGDSALYLCASSPGLEQETQYFGPGTRLLVL.

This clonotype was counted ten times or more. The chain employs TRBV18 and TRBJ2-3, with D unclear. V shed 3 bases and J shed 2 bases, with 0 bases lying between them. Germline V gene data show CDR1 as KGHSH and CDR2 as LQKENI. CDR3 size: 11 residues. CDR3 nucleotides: TGTGCCAGCTCACCCACAGATACGCAGTATTTT. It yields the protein CASSPTDTQYF.

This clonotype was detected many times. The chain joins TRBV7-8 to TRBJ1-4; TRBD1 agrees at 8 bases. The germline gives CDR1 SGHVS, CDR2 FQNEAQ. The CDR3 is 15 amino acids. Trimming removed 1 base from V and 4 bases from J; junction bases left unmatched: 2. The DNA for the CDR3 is TGTGCCAGCAGCTTAGGGACAGGGCTTAATGAAAAACTGTTTTTT. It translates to CASSLGTGLNEKLFF.

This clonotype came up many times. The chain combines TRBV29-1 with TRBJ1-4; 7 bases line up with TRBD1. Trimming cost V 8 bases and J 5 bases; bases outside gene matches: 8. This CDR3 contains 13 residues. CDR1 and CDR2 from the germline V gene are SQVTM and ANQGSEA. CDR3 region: CSTGDSPNEKLFF. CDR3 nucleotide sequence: TGCAGCACCGGGGACAGCCCAAATGAAAAACTGTTTTTT.

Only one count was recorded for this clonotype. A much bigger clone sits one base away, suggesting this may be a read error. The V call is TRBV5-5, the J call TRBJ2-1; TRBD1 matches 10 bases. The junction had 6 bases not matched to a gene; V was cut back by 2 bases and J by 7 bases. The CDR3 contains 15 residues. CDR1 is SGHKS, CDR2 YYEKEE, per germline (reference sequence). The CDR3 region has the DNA TGTGCCAGCAGCTTTGTCCGGACAGGGGGTAATGAGCAGTTCTTC. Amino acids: CASSFVRTGGNEQFF. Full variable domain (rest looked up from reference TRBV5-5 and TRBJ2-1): DAGVTQSPTHLIKTRGQQVTLRCSPISGHKSVSWYQQVLGQGPQFIFQYYEKEERGRGNFPDRFSARQFPNYSSELNVNALLLGDSALYLCASSFVRTGGNEQFFGPGTRLTVL.

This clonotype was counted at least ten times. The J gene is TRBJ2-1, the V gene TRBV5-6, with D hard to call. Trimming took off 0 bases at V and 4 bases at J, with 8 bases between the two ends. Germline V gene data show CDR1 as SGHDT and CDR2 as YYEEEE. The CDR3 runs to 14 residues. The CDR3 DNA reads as TGTGCCAGCAGCTTGGGTTCGGTGTACAATGAGCAGTTCTTC. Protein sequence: CASSLGSVYNEQFF.